Listed below are T cell receptor beta chains from one sample, sequenced in a study of shared clonotypes between healthy human individuals. Assay used: immunoSEQ multiplex PCR; TCRdb lists only in-frame clones, some missing. This table has over a million clones, around 95% appearing once. Source material: naive CD4+ T cells sorted from blood. The source is a man aged 25-40 years in good health. The CDR3 runs from the conserved cysteine through the conserved F or W. A D gene is named only where the DNA matches it firmly. Clone size is given for some rows only: seen once, a few or many times, or a class if the clone is expanded.

D gene | J gene | V gene | clone size | CDR3 DNA | CDR3 protein
. | TRBJ1-5 | TRBV5-1 | . | TGCGCCAGCAGCTTGGCAGGGATGGGCAATCAGCCCCAGCATTTT | CASSLAGMGNQPQHF
. | TRBJ1-2 | TRBV14 | . | TGTGCCAGCGGTTCCTTCCGGGAAAGGGGCTACACCTTC | CASGSFRERGYTF
. | TRBJ1-1 | TRBV5-1 | . | TGCGCCAGCAGCTTGGCCGGCAGGATGGACACTGAAGCTTTCTTT | CASSLAGRMDTEAFF
. | TRBJ2-7 | TRBV21-1 | . | TGTGCCAGCGCCTGGGAGGGTGTGTTCGGACAGTTTCACTCCTACGAGCAGTACTTC | CASAWEGVFGQFHSYEQYF
TRBD2 | TRBJ2-5 | TRBV28 | . | TGTGCCAGCAGCCTTCTAGCGGAAAAAGAGACCCAGTACTTC | CASSLLAEKETQYF
. | TRBJ1-4 | TRBV5-4 | . | TGTGCCAGCAGCTTGCAAGGGCCGACTAATGAAAAACTGTTTTTT | CASSLQGPTNEKLFF
TRBD1 | TRBJ2-7 | TRBV15 | once | TGTGCCACCAGCAGAGAGGGAGGGACAGGGCTTTACGAGCAGTACTTC | CATSREGGTGLYEQYF
TRBD1 | TRBJ2-3 | TRBV5-1 | . | TGCGCCAGCAGTTTCGTAGCCCAGGGGGCGGAAGATACGCAGTATTTT | CASSFVAQGAEDTQYF
TRBD2 | TRBJ2-4 | TRBV2 | . | TGTGCCAGCAGTGACCCCCGGAGAGGGAGGGACATTCAGTACTTC | CASSDPRRGRDIQYF
TRBD2 | TRBJ2-4 | TRBV2 | . | TGTGCCAGCAGTGAGGGCGGGGGGAACATTCAGTACTTC | CASSEGGGNIQYF
. | TRBJ1-5 | TRBV18 | . | TGTGCCAGCTCACCACTTCGCAATAATCAGCCCCAGCATTTT | CASSPLRNNQPQHF
TRBD1 | TRBJ1-5 | TRBV19 | . | TGTGCCAGTAGTACCGGGACAGCTAGCAATCAGCCCCAGCATTTT | CASSTGTASNQPQHF
. | TRBJ1-1 | TRBV5-1 | . | TGCGCCAGCAGCTTGGAAGTAAGGAACACTGAAGCTTTCTTT | CASSLEVRNTEAFF
. | TRBJ2-1 | TRBV5-1 | . | TGCGCCAGCAGCTTGGCTAGCGCTTCCAATGAGCAGTTCTTC | CASSLASASNEQFF
. | TRBJ2-7 | TRBV19 | . | TGTGCCAGTAGTATAGGGCGGAGAGGGTTTGAGCAGTACTTC | CASSIGRRGFEQYF
. | TRBJ1-2 | TRBV19 | once | TGTGCCAGTAGTATAGTCAGCAGGGGAGACTATGGCTACACCTTC | CASSIVSRGDYGYTF
. | TRBJ1-5 | TRBV6-1 | . | TGTGCCAGCAGTGACAATTTGGGCAACAATCAGCCCCAGCATTTT | CASSDNLGNNQPQHF
. | TRBJ2-7 | TRBV28 | . | TGTGCCAGCAGTTTGGAGCGGCCACCCTACGAGCAGTACTTC | CASSLERPPYEQYF
TRBD2 | TRBJ2-1 | TRBV19 | . | TGTGCCAGTAAAGGACTAGCGGGCAATGAGCAGTTCTTC | CASKGLAGNEQFF
TRBD2 | TRBJ2-5 | TRBV5-4 | . | TGTGCCAGCAGCACTGCAATGGGACTAGCCCCGGAGACCCAGTACTTC | CASSTAMGLAPETQYF
TRBD1 | TRBJ1-5 | TRBV7-9 | . | TGTGCCAGCAGCTCTACCGACAGGGTTAGCAATCAGCCCCAGCATTTT | CASSSTDRVSNQPQHF
TRBD2 | TRBJ2-1 | TRBV5-4 | once | TGTGCCAGCAGCCTGGGGGGGTGGGCGAGCTCCTACAATGAGCAGTTCTTC | CASSLGGWASSYNEQFF
. | TRBJ1-2 | TRBV20-1 | . | TGCAGTGCTAGGGGGAGTTTCGACACCTTT | CSARGSFDTF
TRBD2 | TRBJ2-2 | TRBV5-1 | . | TGCGCCAGCAGCAAAACCGGGACTAGCGCGAACACCGGGGAGCTGTTTTTT | CASSKTGTSANTGELFF
TRBD2 | TRBJ2-1 | TRBV5-1 | . | TGCGCCAGCAGCTCATTAGGGCTAGCGGGGCCACAGTTCTTC | CASSSLGLAGPQFF
. | TRBJ2-1 | TRBV2 | . | TGTGCCACCGGTGGGGATCCCTACAATGAGCAGTTCTTC | CATGGDPYNEQFF
TRBD2 | TRBJ2-7 | TRBV11-2 | . | TGTGCCAGCAGCTCCACGGCTAGCGGGATACGAAAAGAGCAGTACTTC | CASSSTASGIRKEQYF
TRBD1 | TRBJ2-7 | TRBV29-1 | . | TGCAGCCCCCCCCTGGAAGGGGGCTGTAACGAGCAGTACTTC | CSPPLEGGCNEQYF
. | TRBJ1-3 | TRBV5-1 | . | TGCGCCAGCAGCTTGGACAAGGCCGACACCATATATTTT | CASSLDKADTIYF
TRBD1 | TRBJ2-6 | TRBV7-2 | . | TGTGCCAGCAGCTTATTCGGGACAGGCGCCTCTGGGGCCAACGTCCTGACTTTC | CASSLFGTGASGANVLTF
TRBD1 | TRBJ1-2 | TRBV25-1 | once | TGTGCCAGCACCCACGACAGGGAGGGGGACTATGGCTACACCTTC | CASTHDREGDYGYTF
. | TRBJ1-3 | TRBV18 | once | TGTGCCAGCTCAACACCGATAACAGGTGGAAACACCATATATTTT | CASSTPITGGNTIYF
. | TRBJ2-5 | TRBV5-5 | . | TGTGCCAGCAGCTTCCTCAGGCAAGAGACCCAGTACTTC | CASSFLRQETQYF
. | TRBJ2-7 | TRBV9 | once | TGTGCCAGCAGCGTAGGGTGGGGGAACATCTACGAGCAGTACTTC | CASSVGWGNIYEQYF
. | TRBJ2-1 | TRBV15 | . | TGTGCCACCAGCGAAGACAGATACAATGAGCAGTTCTTC | CATSEDRYNEQFF
. | TRBJ2-2 | TRBV6-5 | . | TGTGCCAGCAGTTTTCCAGGGTACACCGGGGAGCTGTTTTTT | CASSFPGYTGELFF
. | TRBJ2-1 | TRBV18 | . | TGTGCCAGCTCACCATTACTGGACTCCTACAATGAGCAGTTCTTC | CASSPLLDSYNEQFF